The 23 T cell receptor beta chains below all came from one sample that was sequenced in a study of blood T cell repertoires in COVID-19. The protocol was immunoSEQ multiplex PCR, while the TCRdb copy is restricted to in-frame clones and leaves out a portion. The data contain about 170,000 clones, approximately 85% of them seen just once; the ten biggest clones take up under 8.5%. The material sequenced was peripheral blood. The source is a man aged 40-50 years who had recovered from COVID-19.

This chain connects TRBV4-2 to TRBJ1-1, with a possible D match to TRBD1 (6 bases). Germline V lookup: CDR1 LGHNA, CDR2 YNFKEQ. With 4 bases removed from V and 7 bases from J, the gap between germline ends came to 13 bases. This CDR3 spans 13 amino acids. In nucleotides, the CDR3 is TGTGCCAGCAGCCGAGATACAGGGAATGAAGCTTTCTTT. Amino acid sequence: CASSRDTGNEAFF.

The chain uses TRBV2 and TRBJ1-3, with TRBD1 as a possible D gene (5 bases). V lost 3 bases, J lost 7 bases, and 16 bases lay in between. Germline CDR1 SNHLY, CDR2 FYNNEI. The CDR3 spans 15 residues. Here the CDR3 reads CASSDHRPKGNTIYF. In DNA, the CDR3 is TGTGCCAGCAGTGACCACAGGCCCAAGGGGAACACCATATATTTT.

This sequence joins TRBV24-1 and TRBJ2-1, with 7 bases matching TRBD2. CDR3 length equals 16 residues. CDR1 and CDR2 (germline): KGHDR, SFDVKD. Germline trimming cut 4 bases from V and 6 bases from J; bases unmatched to any gene: 11. CDR3 sequence reads: CATSEHLAGAGNEQFF. In DNA, the CDR3 is TGTGCCACCAGTGAGCATCTCGCGGGAGCCGGCAATGAGCAGTTCTTC.

The V and J genes are TRBV14 and TRBJ1-3, with D unclear. Trimming removed 3 bases from V and 2 bases from J, with 11 bases in between. Per germline, CDR1 SGHDN and CDR2 FVKESK. The CDR3 covers 15 residues. The CDR3 sequence is CASSQGRVAGNTIYF. The CDR3 DNA follows: TGTGCCAGCAGCCAGGGGAGGGTCGCTGGAAACACCATATATTTT.

In the case of this clone: The same CDR3 also results from other DNA sequences found in this sample. This chain links TRBV30 with TRBJ1-5, with D tentatively TRBD1 (6 bases). Trimming took off 0 bases at V and 4 bases at J, with 7 bases between the two ends. The germline V gene encodes CDR1 GTSNPN and CDR2 SVGIG (reference sequence). This CDR3 contains 13 residues. CDR3 protein: CAWSVGQNQPQHF. CDR3 sequence (DNA): TGTGCCTGGAGTGTTGGACAGAATCAGCCCCAGCATTTT.

The CDR3 here is CASSPQGGSGGTDTQYF. The DNA of the CDR3 is TGTGCCAGCAGCCCCCAGGGGGGTAGCGGGGGCACAGATACGCAGTATTTT. The rearrangement uses TRBV7-9 and TRBJ2-3, with TRBD2 as a possible D gene (8 bases). Germline V CDR1 and CDR2: SEHNR, FQNEAQ (reference sequence). V was trimmed by 5 bases and J by 1 base, leaving 19 bases between them. The length of the CDR3 is 17 residues.

This chain connects TRBV6-5 to TRBJ1-2; 7 nucleotides agree with TRBD1. The germline V gene encodes CDR1 MNHEY and CDR2 SVGAGI. This CDR3 has 13 amino acids. With 6 bases clipped from V and 4 bases from J, the junction kept 5 bases outside the gene matches. Here the CDR3 reads CASRDREIYGYTF. CDR3 bases: TGTGCCAGCAGAGACAGGGAGATCTATGGCTACACCTTC.

Regarding this clone: In the same sample, other DNA sequences code for this CDR3. V is TRBV9 and J is TRBJ1-1; D call uncertain. The V and J ends lost 0 bases and 3 bases respectively, with 6 bases between them. CDR1 SGDLS and CDR2 YYNGEE come from the germline V gene. The CDR3 has 13 residues. CDR3 loop: CASSVVADTEAFF. The CDR3 DNA follows: TGTGCCAGCAGCGTAGTGGCGGACACTGAAGCTTTCTTT.

This clone was recorded many times. The chain links TRBV30 to TRBJ1-2; no reliable D call. Trimming stripped 0 bases from V and 5 bases from J, with 16 bases between. The V gene's germline CDR1 is GTSNPN and CDR2 SVGIG (reference sequence). The CDR3 consists of 15 residues. CDR3 sequence reads: CAWSVPMGEEYGYTF. DNA for the CDR3: TGTGCCTGGAGTGTACCCATGGGAGAAGAGTATGGCTACACCTTC.

A few counts support this clone. This chain joins TRBV6-2 or TRBV6-3 and TRBJ2-7, with TRBD2 matching over 7 bases. This CDR3 spans 14 amino acids. V lost 5 bases and J lost 3; bases outside the gene matches: 7. Per the germline V gene, CDR1 is MNHEY and CDR2 is SVGEGT. The CDR3 nucleotides read TGTGCCAGCAGTAGCTCCGGGAGGCTCTACGAGCAGTACTTC. Protein product: CASSSSGRLYEQYF.

The CDR3: CASSTDRNTEAFF. For the CDR3, the DNA is TGTGCCAGTAGTACGGACAGGAACACTGAAGCTTTCTTT. The V gene is TRBV19, the J gene TRBJ1-1; possible D gene TRBD1, 6 bases. Germline assignment: CDR1 LNHDA and CDR2 SQIVND (reference sequence). V lost 4 bases to trimming and J lost 1 base, with 7 bases between them. This CDR3 region has 13 residues.

This chain connects TRBV4-1 to TRBJ1-2, with a possible D match to TRBD1 (5 bases). Germline CDR1 is MGHRA and CDR2 is YSYEKL. The CDR3 covers 13 residues. The V gene lost 4 bases and the J gene lost 0 bases, with 6 bases spanning the gap. CDR3 in amino acids: CASSPTANYGYTF. The DNA of the CDR3 is TGCGCCAGCAGCCCGACAGCTAACTATGGCTACACCTTC.

The V call is TRBV6-1, the J call TRBJ2-4; possibly TRBD2 for D (7 bases). CDR1 and CDR2 (germline): MNHNS, SASEGT. This CDR3 has 15 residues. V shed 2 bases and J shed 8 bases, with 16 bases lying between them. CDR3 amino acids: CASSELGGARYIQYF. The DNA for the CDR3 is TGTGCCAGCAGTGAACTAGGGGGGGCGCGTTACATTCAGTACTTC.

The V call is TRBV5-4, the J call TRBJ2-2, with 9 bases identical to TRBD1. In germline, CDR1 is SGHNT, CDR2 YYREEE (reference sequence). This CDR3 region has 18 residues. J gave up 7 bases and V 4 bases, and 17 bases lay outside the gene matches. The CDR3 DNA reads TGTGCCAGCAGCCGCCAATCCGGGACAGGGTTTGGGGTCGGGGAGCTGTTTTTT. Protein sequence: CASSRQSGTGFGVGELFF.

The rearrangement uses TRBV19 and TRBJ2-7, with TRBD1 matching 11 bases. Losses at the gene ends were 6 bases for V and 4 bases for J; bases not matched to a gene: 8. Per the germline V gene, CDR1 is LNHDA and CDR2 is SQIVND (reference sequence). This CDR3 has 15 residues. In DNA form, the CDR3 reads TGTGCCAGTAGCTATGCCGGGACAGGGGGATACGAGCAGTACTTC. Protein sequence: CASSYAGTGGYEQYF.

The chain uses TRBV5-4 and TRBJ2-1; TRBD2 matches 8 bases. Germline values: CDR1 SGHNT, CDR2 YYREEE (reference sequence). With V trimmed by 6 bases and J by 8 bases, 4 bases remained unmatched. This CDR3 has 12 residues. The CDR3 is CASNRRGDEQFF. Here the CDR3 DNA reads TGTGCCAGCAACCGGCGGGGGGATGAGCAGTTCTTC.

The rearrangement uses TRBV11-2 and TRBJ2-7, with 14 bases aligning to TRBD2. Looked up from germline, CDR1 is SGHAT and CDR2 is FQNNGV. Trimming cost V 3 bases and J 3 bases; bases outside gene matches: 1. This CDR3 is 15 amino acids long. DNA for the CDR3: TGTGCCAGCAGCTTCGGACTAGCGGGAGGCTACGAGCAGTACTTC. Translated, it gives CASSFGLAGGYEQYF.

This clone came up a few times. The chain recombines TRBV7-3 with TRBJ2-7, with 9 positions matching TRBD1. CDR1 is SGHTA, CDR2 FQGTGA, per germline. With V trimmed by 6 bases and J by 7 bases, 10 bases remained unmatched. The CDR3 spans 14 residues. CDR3 coding DNA: TGTGCCAGCAGTCAGACAGGGGGTTTAGGGGAGCAGTACTTC. Translation: CASSQTGGLGEQYF.

V is TRBV10-3 and J is TRBJ1-2; D remains unclear. Trimming left V 2 bases short and J 4 bases short, with 8 bases between. The CDR3 has 13 residues. The germline CDR1 and CDR2 sequences are ENHRY and SYGVKD. The CDR3 is CAISERGSYGYTF. CDR3 DNA sequence: TGTGCCATCAGTGAGAGAGGATCCTATGGCTACACCTTC.

This clone has a handful of counts. The chain links TRBV2 to TRBJ1-5; no definite D call. Between the trimmed V and J ends, which lost 4 bases and 8 bases, there was a span of 9 bases. Per germline, CDR1 SNHLY and CDR2 FYNNEI. The CDR3 consists of 12 residues. The CDR3 protein is CASSGGREPQHF. The CDR3, as DNA: TGTGCCAGCAGTGGTGGTCGGGAGCCCCAGCATTTT.

The chain recombines TRBV24-1 with TRBJ2-1, with D possibly being TRBD2 (6 bases). The CDR3 has 16 residues. Per the germline V gene, CDR1 is KGHDR and CDR2 is SFDVKD. Trimming stripped 0 bases from V and 8 bases from J, with 16 bases between. CDR3 coding DNA: TGTGCCACCAGTGATTTGGGGTTCGGAGGGTACGATGAGCAGTTCTTC. Encoded protein: CATSDLGFGGYDEQFF.

This clone was seen a handful of times. V usage is TRBV18 and J usage is TRBJ2-2; D is possibly TRBD2 (5 bases). Germline V gives CDR1 KGHSH, CDR2 LQKENI. V was trimmed by 4 bases and J by 7 bases, leaving 22 bases between them. This CDR3 contains 17 residues. CDR3 bases: TGTGCCAGCTCACGTTTTGCGGGCCTCTCAGAGGGCGGGGAGCTGTTTTTT. It codes for CASSRFAGLSEGGELFF.

V and J are TRBV6-6 and TRBJ2-3, with a tentative D call TRBD1 (5 bases). The germline CDR1 and CDR2 sequences are MNHNY and SVGAGI (reference sequence). The V end was cut by 6 bases, the J end by 2 bases, with 9 bases between. The CDR3 is made up of 13 amino acids. The CDR3 nucleotides read TGTGCCAGCAGAGACAGTTCCACAGATACGCAGTATTTT. Translation: CASRDSSTDTQYF.